This T cell receptor (beta chain) originates from a study of blood T cell repertoires in COVID-19. About the research overall: Nucleic acid was either cDNA or gDNA, and it came from T cells, B-cell-depleted T cells, or PBMCs.

The authors' processing: Scientists estimated how many nucleated cells there were by amplifying reference gene primers. Profiled with immunoSEQ multiplex PCR; TCRdb holds only in-frame clones, not every one. V and J calls and clone size come straight from that table; D and trimming were deduced from the DNA. The sample gives about 140,000 clones, approximately 83% of which show up once; roughly 7.3% is in the top ten. The germline CDR1 and CDR2 sequences are SQVTM and ANQGSEA. With 5 bases removed from V and 3 bases from J, the gap between germline ends came to 15 bases. CDR3 size: 14 residues. Sequenced material: peripheral blood. The TCR was taken from a human donor in a cohort sampled during active COVID-19. The genes are TRBV29-1 and TRBJ2-3; possible D gene TRBD1, 6 bases. CDR3 sequence reads: CSVFRTAITDTQYF. CDR3 DNA sequence: TGCAGCGTTTTTAGGACAGCGATTACAGATACGCAGTATTTT.